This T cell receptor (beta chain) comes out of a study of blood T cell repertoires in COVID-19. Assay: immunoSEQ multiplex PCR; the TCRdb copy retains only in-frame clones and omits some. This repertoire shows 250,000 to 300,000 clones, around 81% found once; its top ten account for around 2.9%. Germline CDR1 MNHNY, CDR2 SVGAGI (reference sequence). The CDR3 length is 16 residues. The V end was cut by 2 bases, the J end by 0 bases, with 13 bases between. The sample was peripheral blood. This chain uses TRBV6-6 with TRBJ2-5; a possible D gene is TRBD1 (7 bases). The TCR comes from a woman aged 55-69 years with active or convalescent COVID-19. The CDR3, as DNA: TGTGCCAGCAGTTACCTTCCAGGGGGGCACCAAGAGACCCAGTACTTC. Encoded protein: CASSYLPGGHQETQYF.